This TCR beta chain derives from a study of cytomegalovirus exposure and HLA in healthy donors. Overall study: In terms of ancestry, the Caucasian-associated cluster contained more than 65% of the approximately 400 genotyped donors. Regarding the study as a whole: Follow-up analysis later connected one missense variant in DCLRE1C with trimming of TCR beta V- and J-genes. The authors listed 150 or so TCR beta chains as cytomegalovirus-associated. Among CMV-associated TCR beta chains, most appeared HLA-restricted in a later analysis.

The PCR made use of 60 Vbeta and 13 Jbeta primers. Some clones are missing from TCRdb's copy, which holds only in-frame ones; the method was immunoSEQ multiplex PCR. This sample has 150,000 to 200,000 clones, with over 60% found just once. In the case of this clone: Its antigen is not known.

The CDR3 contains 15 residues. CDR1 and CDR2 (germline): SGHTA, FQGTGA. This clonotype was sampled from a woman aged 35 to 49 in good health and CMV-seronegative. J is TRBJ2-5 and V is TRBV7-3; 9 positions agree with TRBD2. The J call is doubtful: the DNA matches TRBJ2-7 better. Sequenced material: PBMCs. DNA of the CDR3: TGTGCCAGCAGCCCGACTAGCGGAGTCCCCTACGAGCAGTACTTC. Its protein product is CASSPTSGVPYEQYF.